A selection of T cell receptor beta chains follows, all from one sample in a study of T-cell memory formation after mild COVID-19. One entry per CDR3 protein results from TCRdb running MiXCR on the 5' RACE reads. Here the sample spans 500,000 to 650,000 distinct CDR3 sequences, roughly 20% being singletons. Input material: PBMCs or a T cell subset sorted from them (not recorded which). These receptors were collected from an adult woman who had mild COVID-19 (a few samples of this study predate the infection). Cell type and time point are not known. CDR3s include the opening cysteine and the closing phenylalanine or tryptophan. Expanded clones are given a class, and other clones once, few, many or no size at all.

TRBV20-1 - CSAAPGGSTDTQYF
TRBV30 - CACPGQGVRGTEAFF
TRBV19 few CASSIPSLWGQPQHF
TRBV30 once CAWSWEYGYTF
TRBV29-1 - CSGGDGSTDTQYF
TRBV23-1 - CASSQSRGRTYNSPLHF
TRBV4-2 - CASSQVRGDTGELFF
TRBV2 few CASRDRAYTF
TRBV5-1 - CASSFRLAQETQYF
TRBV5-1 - CASSLVAGPGLATKNIQYF
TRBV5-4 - CASSLQGSGSTYEQYF
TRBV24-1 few CATSDQDSPSQPQHF
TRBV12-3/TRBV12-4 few CASGRDRGGHEQFF
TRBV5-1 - CASSLDGPIYGETQYF
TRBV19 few CASSTGQGFSYNEQFF
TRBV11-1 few CASSPGTGYFEAFF
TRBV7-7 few CASSSTGLGETQYF
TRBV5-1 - CASSLARGDSRGVEAFF
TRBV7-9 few CASSGRLQAEAFF
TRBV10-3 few CAISEAGVNQPQHF
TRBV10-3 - CAISDRGPGQPQHF
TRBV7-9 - CASSSTDGPTGELFF
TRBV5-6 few CASSKPGGELFF